This entry lists 18 T cell receptor beta chains sequenced from one sample in a study of blood T cell repertoires in COVID-19. The table came from immunoSEQ multiplex PCR; TCRdb's copy has only in-frame clones and leaves some out. The data show about 130,000 clones, 80% to 90% seen once. Source material: peripheral blood. Receptors were obtained from a man aged 60 to 69 with active or convalescent COVID-19.

The chain recombines TRBV6-5 with TRBJ2-1, with 7 bases fitting TRBD2. V was clipped by 6 bases and J by 3 bases; unmatched bases: 5. CDR1 is MNHEY, CDR2 SVGAGI, per germline. This CDR3 has 14 amino acids. In DNA form, the CDR3 reads TGTGCCAGCAGACGCGGCGGGAGCTACAATGAGCAGTTCTTC. Translated, it gives CASRRGGSYNEQFF.

This clone was detected once. The gene calls are TRBV24-1 and TRBJ1-2; 9 bases are shared with TRBD1. Germline CDR1 reads KGHDR; CDR2 reads SFDVKD. The CDR3 has 13 amino acids. The V segment lost 4 bases and the J segment 7 bases; nucleotides outside the gene matches: 3. The CDR3 is CATSDTDRGGYTF. The DNA for the CDR3 is TGTGCCACCAGTGACACGGACAGGGGTGGCTACACCTTC.

The CDR3 sequence: CASRPGGAVGYTF. The CDR3 DNA reads as TGTGCCAGCAGACCCGGGGGGGCGGTTGGCTACACCTTC. The chain has TRBV5-4 and TRBJ1-2, with D perhaps TRBD1 (6 bases). The CDR3 is 13 amino acids. Germline CDR1 and CDR2: SGHNT and YYREEE (reference sequence). Deletions cut 5 bases from V and 7 bases from J, with 15 bases between.

The chain recombines TRBV7-3 with TRBJ2-5, with 9 bases lining up with TRBD1. Germline V gene data show CDR1 as SGHTA and CDR2 as FQGTGA. The CDR3 length is 15 residues. V dropped 1 base and J dropped 4; count of bases not matched to a gene: 4. This CDR3 is CASSLKTGGGETQYF. CDR3 coding DNA: TGTGCCAGCAGCTTAAAGACAGGGGGAGGAGAGACCCAGTACTTC.

The chain joins TRBV28 to TRBJ1-2; possibly TRBD1 for D (6 bases). From germline, CDR1 is MDHEN and CDR2 SYDVKM. CDR3 size: 17 residues. V was cut by 1 base and J by 6 bases, with 21 bases left in between. CDR3 sequence (DNA): TGTGCCAGCAGTTTATTTGGGGGGGCTGGTTTAGTTAATGGCTACACCTTC. Translated: CASSLFGGAGLVNGYTF.

In its sample, this clone was seen once. The gene calls are TRBV2 and TRBJ1-6; 11 bases line up with TRBD1. The CDR3 covers 15 residues. Germline loops: CDR1 SNHLY, CDR2 FYNNEI. The V and J ends lost 6 bases and 6 bases, in that order; junction bases with no gene match: 4. The CDR3 DNA follows: TGTGCCAGCAGGGGACAGGGGGAGATTAATTCACCCCTCCACTTT. Its protein is CASRGQGEINSPLHF.

The V call is TRBV27, the J call TRBJ1-1; TRBD1 might be the D (5 bases). Trimming removed 6 bases from V and 11 bases from J, with 22 bases in between. This CDR3 comprises 14 residues. Germline-derived CDR1 and CDR2 are MNHEY and SMNVEV (reference sequence). The CDR3 bases are TGTGCCAGCAGCTTCCAGGGTGAGCTGTCTCGTGCTTTCTTT. As protein: CASSFQGELSRAFF.

The chain employs TRBV5-4 and TRBJ1-6; 10 nucleotides align to TRBD1. The germline V gene has CDR1 SGHNT and CDR2 YYREEE (reference sequence). CDR3 length equals 14 residues. V shed 5 bases, J shed 7 bases, and the junction held 3 bases outside the gene matches. The CDR3, as DNA: TGTGCCAGCAGTTGGGACAGGGGAAATTCACCCCTCCACTTT. It encodes CASSWDRGNSPLHF.

This clone was picked up a small number of times. This chain uses TRBV5-8 with TRBJ2-1, with D possibly matching TRBD1 (6 bases). The V and J ends lost 4 bases and 2 bases respectively, with 13 bases between them. This CDR3 comprises 15 residues. Germline V gene data show CDR1 as SGHTS and CDR2 as YDEGEE. The DNA for the CDR3 is TGTGCCAGCAGCCTCGGGACATCCGCCTACAATGAGCAGTTCTTC. As protein: CASSLGTSAYNEQFF.

The chain is built from TRBV6-5 and TRBJ2-3; 10 positions match TRBD1. V shed 6 bases, J shed 2 bases, and the junction held 5 bases outside the gene matches. From germline, CDR1 is MNHEY and CDR2 SVGAGI. The CDR3 contains 15 residues. The CDR3, as DNA: TGTGCCAGCAGGGGGGGACAGGGGATCACAGATACGCAGTATTTT. Protein product: CASRGGQGITDTQYF.

The chain uses TRBV6-5 and TRBJ2-7; D may be TRBD1 (5 bases). CDR3 length: 13 residues. From germline, CDR1 is MNHEY and CDR2 SVGAGI. V was clipped by 6 bases and J by 2 bases, with 11 bases between them. DNA for the CDR3: TGTGCCAGCAGAGGCCAGGGCCCCTACGAGCAGTACTTC. It codes for CASRGQGPYEQYF.

The chain is built from TRBV6-5 and TRBJ1-1; possibly TRBD1 for D (6 bases). This CDR3 is 15 amino acids long. CDR1 is MNHEY and CDR2 is SVGAGI in the germline V gene. V was shortened by 5 bases and J by 2 bases, with 15 bases between the two germline ends. Here the CDR3 DNA reads TGTGCCAGCAGTCCAACCGACAGGACCAACACTGAAGCTTTCTTT. Residues: CASSPTDRTNTEAFF.

The J gene is TRBJ2-5, the V gene TRBV6-2 or TRBV6-3; 10 nucleotides align to TRBD1. Germline lookup yields CDR1 MNHEY and CDR2 SVGEGT. Trimming at V came to 2 bases and at J to 1 base, leaving 4 bases not matched to a gene. The CDR3 sequence is 16 residues long. The CDR3 loop is CASSYRTGGPQETQYF. The CDR3 coding sequence is TGTGCCAGCAGTTACCGGACAGGGGGACCCCAAGAGACCCAGTACTTC.

The chain combines TRBV19 with TRBJ1-5, with a possible D match to TRBD1 (5 bases). CDR1 LNHDA and CDR2 SQIVND come from the germline V gene (reference sequence). V shed 7 bases and J shed 5 bases, with 12 bases lying between them. This CDR3 region has 13 residues. CDR3: CASTRGIDQPQHF. CDR3 in DNA: TGTGCCAGTACCCGGGGGATCGATCAGCCCCAGCATTTT.

The chain is built from TRBV9 and TRBJ2-5; 11 bases align to TRBD2. The CDR3 has 16 residues. V lost 0 bases to trimming and J lost 5 bases; unmatched junction nucleotides: 6. Germline CDR1 SGDLS, CDR2 YYNGEE. The CDR3 DNA sequence: TGTGCCAGCAGCGTAGTGGCTAGCGGGGGGAGGGAGACCCAGTACTTC. Translated: CASSVVASGGRETQYF.

The chain couples TRBV7-8 to TRBJ2-7, with 8 bases that match TRBD2. Trimming at V came to 5 bases and at J to 1 base, leaving 4 bases not matched to a gene. CDR1 SGHVS and CDR2 FQNEAQ come from the germline V gene. The length of the CDR3 is 14 residues. The CDR3 sequence: CASSLTSGSYEQYF. In DNA, the CDR3 is TGTGCCAGCAGCCTAACTAGCGGTTCCTACGAGCAGTACTTC.

J is TRBJ2-6 and V is TRBV30; possible D gene TRBD1, 5 bases. The CDR3 extends over 18 amino acids. Looked up from germline, CDR1 is GTSNPN and CDR2 is SVGIG (reference sequence). V was cut by 0 bases and J by 2 bases, with 17 bases left in between. The CDR3 DNA is TGTGCCTGGAGTGTCCAGCCCGGCAGGGCGACTGGGGCCAACGTCCTGACTTTC. The encoded protein is CAWSVQPGRATGANVLTF.

The chain is built from TRBV4-1 and TRBJ1-1, with 10 bases matching TRBD1. The CDR3 is 19 amino acids. In germline, CDR1 is MGHRA, CDR2 YSYEKL. The junction had 13 bases not matched to a gene; V was cut back by 3 bases and J by 0 bases. The CDR3: CASSQGPGQGGFMNTEAFF. For the CDR3, the DNA is TGCGCCAGCAGCCAGGGACCAGGACAGGGGGGCTTCATGAACACTGAAGCTTTCTTT.